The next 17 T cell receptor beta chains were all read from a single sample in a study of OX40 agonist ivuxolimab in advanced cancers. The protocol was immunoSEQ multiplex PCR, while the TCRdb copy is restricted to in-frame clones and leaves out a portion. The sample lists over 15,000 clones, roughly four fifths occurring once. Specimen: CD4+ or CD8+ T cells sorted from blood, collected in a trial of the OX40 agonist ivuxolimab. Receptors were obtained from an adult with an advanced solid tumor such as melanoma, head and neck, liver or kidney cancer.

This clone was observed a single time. DNA of the CDR3: TGTGCCAGCAGGCTTCGGTACGAGCAGTACTTC. Amino acid sequence: CASRLRYEQYF. V gene TRBV2 combines with J gene TRBJ2-7, with no clear D. V lost 6 bases and J 4 bases, leaving 7 bases between the germline ends. CDR1 and CDR2 (germline): SNHLY, FYNNEI. The CDR3 contains 11 residues.

The CDR3 loop reads CSVALLPPSGIYNEQFF. The CDR3 DNA sequence: TGCAGCGTTGCTTTGCTCCCACCAAGCGGGATCTACAATGAGCAGTTCTTC. This chain connects TRBV29-1 to TRBJ2-1; 7 bases are a match to TRBD2. The CDR3 runs to 17 residues. Germline-derived CDR1 and CDR2 are SQVTM and ANQGSEA. V gave up 4 bases and J gave up 3 bases; unmatched junction bases: 15.

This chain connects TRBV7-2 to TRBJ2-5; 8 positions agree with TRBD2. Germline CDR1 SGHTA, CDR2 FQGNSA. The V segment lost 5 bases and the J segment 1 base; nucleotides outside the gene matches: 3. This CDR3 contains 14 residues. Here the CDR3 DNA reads TGTGCCAGCAGCGGGGCGGGGGGCCAAGAGACCCAGTACTTC. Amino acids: CASSGAGGQETQYF.

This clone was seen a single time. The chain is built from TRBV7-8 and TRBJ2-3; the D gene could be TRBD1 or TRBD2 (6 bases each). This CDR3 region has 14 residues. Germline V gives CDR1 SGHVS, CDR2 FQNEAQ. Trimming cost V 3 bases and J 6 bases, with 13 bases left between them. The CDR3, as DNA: TGTGCCAGCAGCTTCGGGGGCCGTTTGGATACGCAGTATTTT. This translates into CASSFGGRLDTQYF.

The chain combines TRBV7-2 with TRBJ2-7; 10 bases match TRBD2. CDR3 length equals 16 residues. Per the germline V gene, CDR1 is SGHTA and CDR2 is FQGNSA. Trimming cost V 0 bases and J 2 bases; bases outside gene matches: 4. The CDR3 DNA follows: TGTGCCAGCAGCTTAGCGTGGCTAGCGGGGGCCTACGAGCAGTACTTC. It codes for CASSLAWLAGAYEQYF.

The CDR3 here is CASSASSGRGETQYF. The CDR3 DNA reads TGTGCCAGCAGTGCGTCTAGCGGGAGAGGAGAGACCCAGTACTTC. The chain employs TRBV6-1 and TRBJ2-5, with 10 bases aligning to TRBD2. The CDR3 contains 15 residues. Trimming cost V 4 bases and J 4 bases; bases outside gene matches: 6. Germline V CDR1 and CDR2: MNHNS, SASEGT.

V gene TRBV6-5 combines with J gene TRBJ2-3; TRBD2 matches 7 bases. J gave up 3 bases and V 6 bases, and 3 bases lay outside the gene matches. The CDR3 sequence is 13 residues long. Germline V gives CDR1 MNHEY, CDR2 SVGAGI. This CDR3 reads CASRELATDTQYF. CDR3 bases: TGTGCCAGCAGGGAACTAGCGACAGATACGCAGTATTTT.

CDR3 protein: CASSYDRGTSSYEQYF. DNA of the CDR3: TGTGCCAGCAGTTACGACCGCGGGACTAGCTCCTACGAGCAGTACTTC. V usage is TRBV6-5 and J usage is TRBJ2-7; 8 bases are shared with TRBD2. With V trimmed by 2 bases and J by 0 bases, 6 bases remained unmatched. CDR1 and CDR2 (germline): MNHEY, SVGAGI. This CDR3 spans 16 amino acids.

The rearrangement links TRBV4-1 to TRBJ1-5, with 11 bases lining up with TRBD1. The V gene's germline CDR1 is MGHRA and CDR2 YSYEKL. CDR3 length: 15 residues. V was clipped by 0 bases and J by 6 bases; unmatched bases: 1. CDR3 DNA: TGCGCCAGCAGCCAAGAGGACAGGGGGCCTCAGCCCCAGCATTTT. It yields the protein CASSQEDRGPQPQHF.

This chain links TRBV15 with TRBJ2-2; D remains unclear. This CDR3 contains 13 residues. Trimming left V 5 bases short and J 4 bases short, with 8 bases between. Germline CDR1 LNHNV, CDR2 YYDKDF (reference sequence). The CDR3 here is CATSYQSTGELFF. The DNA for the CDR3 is TGTGCCACCAGCTATCAATCCACCGGGGAGCTGTTTTTT. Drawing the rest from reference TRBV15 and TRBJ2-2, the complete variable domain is DAMVIQNPRYQVTQFGKPVTLSCSQTLNHNVMYWYQQKSSQAPKLLFHYYDKDFNNEADTPDNFQSRRPNTSFCFLDIRSPGLGDTAMYLCATSYQSTGELFFGEGSRLTVL.

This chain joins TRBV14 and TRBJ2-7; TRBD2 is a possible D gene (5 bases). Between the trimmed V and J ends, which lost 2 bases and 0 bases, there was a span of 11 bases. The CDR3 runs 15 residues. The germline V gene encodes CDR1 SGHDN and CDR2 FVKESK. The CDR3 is CASSQRRESSYEQYF. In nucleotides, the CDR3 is TGTGCCAGCAGCCAAAGACGGGAAAGCTCCTACGAGCAGTACTTC.

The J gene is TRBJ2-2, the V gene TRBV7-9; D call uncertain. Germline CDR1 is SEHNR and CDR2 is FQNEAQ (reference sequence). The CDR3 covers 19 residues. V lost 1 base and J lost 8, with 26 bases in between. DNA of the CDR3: TGTGCCAGCAGCTTAGGTGAGGTGGGCAGGCAGAACACCTGGGGGGAGCTGTTTTTT. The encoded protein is CASSLGEVGRQNTWGELFF.

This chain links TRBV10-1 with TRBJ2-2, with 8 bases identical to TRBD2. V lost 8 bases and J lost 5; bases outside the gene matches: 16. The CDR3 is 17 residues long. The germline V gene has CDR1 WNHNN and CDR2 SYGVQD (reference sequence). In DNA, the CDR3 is TGCGCCAGCCGGAGCGGCGGGAGGATATTGGGAACCGGGGAGCTGTTTTTT. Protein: CASRSGGRILGTGELFF.

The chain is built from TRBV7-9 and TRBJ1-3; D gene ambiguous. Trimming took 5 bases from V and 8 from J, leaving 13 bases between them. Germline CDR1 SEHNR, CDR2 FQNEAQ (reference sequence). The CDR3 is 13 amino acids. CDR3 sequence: CASSIHGMDTIYF. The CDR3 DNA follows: TGTGCCAGCAGCATCCACGGGATGGACACCATATATTTT. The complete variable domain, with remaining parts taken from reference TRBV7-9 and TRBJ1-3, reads DTGVSQNPRHKITKRGQNVTFRCDPISEHNRLYWYRQTLGQGPEFLTYFQNEAQLEKSRLLSDRFSAERPKGSFSTLEIQRTEQGDSAMYLCASSIHGMDTIYFGEGSWLTVV.

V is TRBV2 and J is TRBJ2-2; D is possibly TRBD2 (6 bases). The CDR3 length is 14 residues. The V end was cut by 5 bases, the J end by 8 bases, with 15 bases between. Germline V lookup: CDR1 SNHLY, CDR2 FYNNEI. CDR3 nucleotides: TGTGCCAGCAGTCTGCGGGACTCCGTAGGGGAGCTGTTTTTT. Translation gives CASSLRDSVGELFF.

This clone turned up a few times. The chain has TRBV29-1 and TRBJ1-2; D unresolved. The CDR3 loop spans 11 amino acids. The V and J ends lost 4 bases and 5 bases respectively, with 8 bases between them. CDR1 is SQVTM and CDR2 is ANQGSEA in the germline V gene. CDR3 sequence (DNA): TGCAGCGTTGCGGTTTCGTATGGCTACACCTTC. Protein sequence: CSVAVSYGYTF.

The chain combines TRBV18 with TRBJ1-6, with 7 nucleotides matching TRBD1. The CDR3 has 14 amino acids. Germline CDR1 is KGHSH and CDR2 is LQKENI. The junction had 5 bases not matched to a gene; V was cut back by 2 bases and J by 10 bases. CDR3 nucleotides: TGTGCCAGCTCACCAAGTACAGGGGACTCACCCCTCCACTTT. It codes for CASSPSTGDSPLHF.